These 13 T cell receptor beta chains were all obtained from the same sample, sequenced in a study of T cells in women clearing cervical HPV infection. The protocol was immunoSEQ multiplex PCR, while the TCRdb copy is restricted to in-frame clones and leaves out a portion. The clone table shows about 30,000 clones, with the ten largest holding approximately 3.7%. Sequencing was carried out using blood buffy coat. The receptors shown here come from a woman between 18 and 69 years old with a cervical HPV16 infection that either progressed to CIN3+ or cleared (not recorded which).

This CDR3 is CASSEATTTSGETQYF. Partial CDR3 DNA: TGTGCCAGCAGTGAAGCGACCACTACTAGCGGAGAGACC. V and J are TRBV6-1 and TRBJ2-5, with TRBD2 matching over 8 bases. The read falls 3 residues short of the CDR3 end, and the missing part is taken from the germline J gene. Trimming took 0 bases from V and 4 from J; bases not matched to a gene: 7. The CDR3 runs to 16 residues. CDR1 and CDR2 (germline): MNHNS, SASEGT.

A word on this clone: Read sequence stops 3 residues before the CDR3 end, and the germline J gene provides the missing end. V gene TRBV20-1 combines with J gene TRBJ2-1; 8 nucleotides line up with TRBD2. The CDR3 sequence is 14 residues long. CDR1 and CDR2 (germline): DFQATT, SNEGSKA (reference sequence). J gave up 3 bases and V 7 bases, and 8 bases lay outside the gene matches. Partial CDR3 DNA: TGCAGTGGCCCAGTCGGGGGGGACTACAATGAG. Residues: CSGPVGGDYNE. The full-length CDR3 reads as CSGPVGGDYNEQFF.

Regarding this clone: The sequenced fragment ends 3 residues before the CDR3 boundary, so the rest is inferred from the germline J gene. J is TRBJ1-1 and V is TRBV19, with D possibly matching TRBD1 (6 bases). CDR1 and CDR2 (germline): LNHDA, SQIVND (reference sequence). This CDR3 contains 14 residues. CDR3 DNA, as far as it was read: TGTGCCAGTAGTGTCCCCGGAATGGGACAAATT. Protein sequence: CASSVPGMGQI. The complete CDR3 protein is CASSVPGMGQIAFF.

This chain's CDR3 is CASSLDSRETYTF. The CDR3 DNA, read in part, is TGCGCCAGCAGCTTGGACAGCCGAGAGACC. The genes are TRBV5-1 and TRBJ1-2; D gene ambiguous. The read ends 3 residues early relative to the CDR3; the germline J gene fills the gap. Germline loops: CDR1 SGHRS, CDR2 YFSETQ. The CDR3 has 13 amino acids.

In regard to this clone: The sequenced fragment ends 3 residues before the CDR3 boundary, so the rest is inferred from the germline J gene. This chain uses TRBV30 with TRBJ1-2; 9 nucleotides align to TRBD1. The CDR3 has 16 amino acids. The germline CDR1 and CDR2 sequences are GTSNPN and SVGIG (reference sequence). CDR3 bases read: TGTGCCTGGGAGGGCCGGGACAGGGCTTTCAGCCAGACC. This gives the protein CAWEGRDRAFSQT. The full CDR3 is CAWEGRDRAFSQTYTF. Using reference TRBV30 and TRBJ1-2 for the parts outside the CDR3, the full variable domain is SQTIHQWPATLVQPVGSPLSLECTVEGTSNPNLYWYRQAAGRGLQLLFYSVGIGQISSEVPQNLSASRPQDRQFILSSKKLLLSDSGFYLCAWEGRDRAFSQTYTFGSGTRLTVV.

The covered CDR3 bases are TGTGCCAGTAGTACTACTAGCGGGAGGGCCTTCGATGAG. Translation gives CASSTTSGRAFDE. The CDR3 reads in full as CASSTTSGRAFDEQFF. The V call is TRBV19, the J call TRBJ2-1; 13 bases are a match to TRBD2. Coverage ceases 3 residues before the CDR3 finishes, and the germline J gene fills in the end. Germline V gives CDR1 LNHDA, CDR2 SQIVND (reference sequence). Unmatched junction bases numbered 8, after V lost 4 bases and J lost 8 bases. The CDR3 contains 16 residues.

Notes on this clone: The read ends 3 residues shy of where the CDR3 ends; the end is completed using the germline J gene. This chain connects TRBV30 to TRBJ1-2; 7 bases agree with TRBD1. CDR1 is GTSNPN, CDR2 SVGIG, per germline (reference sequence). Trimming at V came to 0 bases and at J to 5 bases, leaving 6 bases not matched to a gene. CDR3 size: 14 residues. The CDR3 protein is CAWSVQGRWYGYTF. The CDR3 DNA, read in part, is TGTGCCTGGAGTGTACAGGGGCGTTGGTATGGC.

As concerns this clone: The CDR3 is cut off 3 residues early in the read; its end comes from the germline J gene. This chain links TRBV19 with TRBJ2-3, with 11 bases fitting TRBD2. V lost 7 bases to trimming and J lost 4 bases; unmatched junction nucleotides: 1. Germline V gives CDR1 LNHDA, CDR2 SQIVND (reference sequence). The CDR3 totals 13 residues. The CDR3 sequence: CASTSGRSDTQYF. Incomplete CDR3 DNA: TGTGCCAGTACTAGCGGGAGGTCAGATACG.

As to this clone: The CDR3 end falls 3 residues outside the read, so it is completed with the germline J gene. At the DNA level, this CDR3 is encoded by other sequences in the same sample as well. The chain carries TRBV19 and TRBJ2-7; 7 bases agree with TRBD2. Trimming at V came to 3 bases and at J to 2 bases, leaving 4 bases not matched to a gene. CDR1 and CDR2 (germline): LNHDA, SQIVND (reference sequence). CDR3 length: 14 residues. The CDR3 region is CASSILAGAYEQYF. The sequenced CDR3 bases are TGTGCCAGTAGTATTTTGGCGGGAGCCTACGAG.

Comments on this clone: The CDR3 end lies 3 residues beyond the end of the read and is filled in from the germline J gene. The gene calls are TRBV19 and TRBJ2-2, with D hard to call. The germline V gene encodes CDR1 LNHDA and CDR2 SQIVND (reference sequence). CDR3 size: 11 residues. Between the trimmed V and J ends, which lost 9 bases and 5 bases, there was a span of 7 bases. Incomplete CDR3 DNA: TGTGCCAGCGTACAAACCGGGGAG. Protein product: CASVQTGE. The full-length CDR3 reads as CASVQTGELFF. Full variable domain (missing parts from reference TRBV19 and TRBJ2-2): DGGITQSPKYLFRKEGQNVTLSCEQNLNHDAMYWYRQDPGQGLRLIYYSQIVNDFQKGDIAEGYSVSREKKESFPLTVTSAQKNPTAFYLCASVQTGELFFGEGSRLTVL.

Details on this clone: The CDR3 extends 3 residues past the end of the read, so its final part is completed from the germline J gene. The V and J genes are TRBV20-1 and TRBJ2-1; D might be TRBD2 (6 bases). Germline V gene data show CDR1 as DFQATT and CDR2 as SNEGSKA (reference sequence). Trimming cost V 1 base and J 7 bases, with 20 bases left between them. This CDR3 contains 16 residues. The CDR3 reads CSARGWITTRANEQFF. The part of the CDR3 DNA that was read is TGCAGTGCTAGAGGGTGGATCACGACTAGGGCTAATGAG.

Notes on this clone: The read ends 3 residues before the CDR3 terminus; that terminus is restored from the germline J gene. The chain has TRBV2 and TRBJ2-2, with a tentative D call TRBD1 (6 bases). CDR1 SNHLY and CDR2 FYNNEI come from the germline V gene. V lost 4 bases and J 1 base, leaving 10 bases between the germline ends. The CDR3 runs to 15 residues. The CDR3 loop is CASSGVQGNTGELFF. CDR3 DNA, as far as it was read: TGTGCCAGCAGTGGGGTACAGGGGAACACCGGGGAG.

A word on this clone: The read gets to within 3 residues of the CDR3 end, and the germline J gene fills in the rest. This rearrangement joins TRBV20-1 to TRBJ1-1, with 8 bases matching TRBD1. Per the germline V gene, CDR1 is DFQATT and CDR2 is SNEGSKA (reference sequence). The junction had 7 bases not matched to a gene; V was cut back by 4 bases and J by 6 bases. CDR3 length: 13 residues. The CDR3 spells CSAIRTGQAEAFF. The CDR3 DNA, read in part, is TGCAGTGCTATCCGGACAGGGCAGGCTGAA.